These T cell receptor beta chains were read from a single sample in a study of CD4 T cells in relation to SARS-CoV-2 and coronaviruses. Their specific antigens are unknown. Libraries were prepared by immunoSEQ multiplex PCR; TCRdb keeps only in-frame clonotypes and omits some of them. In the table there are 40,000 to 50,000 clones, over 70% of which are singletons. The sequencing input was naive CD4+ T cells from PBMCs, cultured in vitro. The source is an adult with COVID-19. CDR3s leave out the opening cysteine and the closing phenylalanine or tryptophan.

length: 14
J: TRBJ1-4
V: TRBV7-9
CDR3: ASSSTATGGFEKLF

length: 13
J: TRBJ2-7
V: TRBV28
CDR3: ASSLLGTSFHEQY

length: 12
J: TRBJ2-7
V: TRBV2
CDR3: ASSPGTGYYEQY

length: 14
J: TRBJ2-6
V: TRBV4-1
CDR3: ASSQRESAGANVLT

length: 9
J: TRBJ2-7
V: TRBV27
CDR3: ASSFGHEQY

length: 13
J: TRBJ2-5
V: TRBV18
CDR3: ASSPRRGAGETQY

length: 12
J: TRBJ2-1
V: TRBV18
CDR3: ASSPTQGSNEQF

length: 14
J: TRBJ2-7
V: TRBV28
CDR3: ASSSPLGGGSYEQY

length: 13
J: TRBJ2-7
V: TRBV11-2
CDR3: ASSSRAASSYEQY

length: 9
J: TRBJ1-2
V: TRBV12-3/TRBV12-4
CDR3: ASTTVASYT

length: 13
J: TRBJ1-3
V: TRBV27
CDR3: ASSPPPRVGDTIY

length: 12
J: TRBJ2-7
V: TRBV15
CDR3: ATSRPLGGNEQY

length: 13
J: TRBJ2-7
V: TRBV3-1/TRBV3-2
CDR3: ASSRKDRGLYEQY

length: 14
J: TRBJ2-7
V: TRBV27
CDR3: ASSLNPVTAIYEQY

length: 12
J: TRBJ1-3
V: TRBV11-2
CDR3: ASSFAGVGNTIY

length: 13
J: TRBJ2-1
V: TRBV18
CDR3: ASSQLAGGGNEQF

length: 12
J: TRBJ2-7
V: TRBV27
CDR3: ASSLSGASYEQY

length: 15
J: TRBJ2-2
V: TRBV28
CDR3: ASSELAGGPVTGELF

length: 13
J: TRBJ2-2
V: TRBV4-2
CDR3: ASSQDDLRRGELF

length: 13
J: TRBJ2-2
V: TRBV10-3
CDR3: AISDRNANTGELF

length: 12
J: TRBJ2-7
V: TRBV30
CDR3: AWSVLREEGEQY

length: 13
J: TRBJ1-5
V: TRBV27
CDR3: ASSPSRQGGGPQH